The 27 T cell receptor beta chains presented below share a single source sample, sequenced in a study of early T cells in non-severe SARS-CoV-2 infection. TCRdb reanalysed the 5' RACE reads using MiXCR and keeps one entry per CDR3 protein. Of tens of thousands of distinct CDR3 sequences in the sample, about 11% are singletons; the top ten hold 5% to 7.5%. Sequencing was done on a sample of whole blood. Receptor source: an adult who was a healthcare worker with PCR-confirmed SARS-CoV-2 infection or an uninfected control (not recorded which).

This clonotype was counted a few times. This chain links TRBV13 with TRBJ1-4; D might be TRBD1 (5 bases). Germline loops: CDR1 PRHDT, CDR2 FYEKMQ (reference sequence). This CDR3 is 13 amino acids long. Trimming left V 1 base short and J 8 bases short, with 8 bases between. The CDR3 bases are TGTGCCAGCAGCTTAGCTCCAGGGGAAAAACTGTTTTTT. It yields the protein CASSLAPGEKLFF. Together with reference TRBV13 and TRBJ1-4, the CDR3 gives the full variable domain: AAGVIQSPRHLIKEKRETATLKCYPIPRHDTVYWYQQGPGQDPQFLISFYEKMQSDKGSIPDRFSAQQFSDYHSELNMSSLELGDSALYFCASSLAPGEKLFFGSGTQLSVL.

The rearrangement joins TRBV20-1 to TRBJ2-5; D not certain. Germline V gene lookup returns CDR1 DFQATT and CDR2 SNEGSKA (reference sequence). The CDR3 has 13 amino acids. Trimming left V 3 bases short and J 0 bases short, with 8 bases between. The DNA of the CDR3 is TGCAGTGCTAGGAAGCAGAACCAAGAGACCCAGTACTTC. The encoded protein is CSARKQNQETQYF.

A single count supports this clonotype. The gene calls are TRBV18 and TRBJ2-1; D is unresolved. CDR1 is KGHSH and CDR2 is LQKENI in the germline V gene. The CDR3 has 11 residues. V was clipped by 3 bases and J by 8 bases, with 5 bases between them. The CDR3, as DNA: TGTGCCAGCTCACCTGTCGATGAGCAGTTCTTC. Translation: CASSPVDEQFF.

This clonotype was counted between two and nine times. V is TRBV18 and J is TRBJ1-5; D is perhaps TRBD1 (5 bases). Per the germline V gene, CDR1 is KGHSH and CDR2 is LQKENI. The CDR3 is 15 amino acids. V was shortened by 3 bases and J by 5 bases, with 14 bases between the two germline ends. CDR3 region: CASSPSDIEHQPQHF. As DNA, the CDR3 is TGTGCCAGCTCACCCTCGGACATTGAGCATCAGCCCCAGCATTTT. Using reference TRBV18 and TRBJ1-5 for the parts outside the CDR3, the full variable domain is NAGVMQNPRHLVRRRGQEARLRCSPMKGHSHVYWYRQLPEEGLKFMVYLQKENIIDESGMPKERFSAEFPKEGPSILRIQQVVRGDSAAYFCASSPSDIEHQPQHFGDGTRLSIL.

This clonotype was counted ten times or more. The rearrangement joins TRBV20-1 to TRBJ2-1, with 10 bases lining up with TRBD2. V trimming: 1 base; J trimming: 7 bases; junction bases outside the gene matches: 7. This CDR3 region has 15 residues. The V gene's germline CDR1 is DFQATT and CDR2 SNEGSKA (reference sequence). The CDR3 spells CSARGLAGDSNEQFF. The CDR3 DNA follows: TGCAGTGCTAGAGGTCTAGCGGGAGATTCAAATGAGCAGTTCTTC.

This clonotype was observed a few times. This rearrangement joins TRBV7-2 to TRBJ2-7, with TRBD1 as a possible D gene (5 bases). V was clipped by 0 bases and J by 6 bases, with 12 bases between them. CDR3 length equals 14 residues. From germline, CDR1 is SGHTA and CDR2 FQGNSA. CDR3 DNA: TGTGCCAGCAGCTTAGCGCCAGGGCGAACCGAGCAGTACTTC. Protein: CASSLAPGRTEQYF.

This clonotype was seen at least ten times. This sequence joins TRBV5-1 and TRBJ1-2, with 9 nucleotides matching TRBD1. Germline V gene lookup returns CDR1 SGHRS and CDR2 YFSETQ. V shed 0 bases and J 0 bases; nucleotides not matched to a gene: 6. The CDR3 loop spans 17 amino acids. CDR3 bases: TGCGCCAGCAGCTTGGGCTGGACAGGGGTCGCTAACTATGGCTACACCTTC. Translation gives CASSLGWTGVANYGYTF.

This clonotype was observed at least ten times. The CDR3 protein is CASSPREILTTDTQYF. DNA for the CDR3: TGTGCCAGCTCACCCCGAGAGATCCTCACCACAGATACGCAGTATTTT. This chain uses TRBV18 with TRBJ2-3; no clear D gene. The CDR3 covers 16 residues. V gave up 3 bases and J gave up 2 bases, with 15 bases separating them. Germline CDR1 KGHSH, CDR2 LQKENI.

As regards this clonotype: Germline and junction disagree at one end, which may indicate a read error. The rearrangement uses TRBV5-1 and TRBJ2-1; TRBD1 aligns across 8 bases. The CDR3 is made up of 16 amino acids. CDR1 SGHRS and CDR2 YFSETQ come from the germline V gene. CDR3 DNA sequence: TGCACCAGCAGGACAGCCGGGACAGGAGTTTACAATGAGCAGTTCTTC. Translated, it gives CTSRTAGTGVYNEQFF.

There are a few counts of this clonotype. The genes are TRBV7-3 and TRBJ2-1; TRBD1 matches 9 bases. V was clipped by 5 bases and J by 7 bases; unmatched bases: 9. Germline assignment: CDR1 SGHTA and CDR2 FQGTGA. The CDR3 extends over 15 amino acids. CDR3 sequence reads: CASSQPGTGINEQFF. In DNA, the CDR3 is TGTGCCAGCAGCCAACCCGGGACAGGGATAAATGAGCAGTTCTTC.

V usage is TRBV15 and J usage is TRBJ2-7; no clear D gene. Trimming took 4 bases from V and 4 from J, leaving 8 bases between them. CDR3 length: 12 amino acids. Germline V CDR1 and CDR2: LNHNV, YYDKDF (reference sequence). DNA for the CDR3: TGTGCCACCAGCAACGTCGTTTACGAGCAGTACTTC. Its protein is CATSNVVYEQYF.

The rearrangement links TRBV6-2 or TRBV6-3 to TRBJ2-1, with TRBD1 matching 11 bases. The germline V gene encodes CDR1 MNHEY and CDR2 SVGEGT. V was clipped by 5 bases and J by 14 bases; unmatched bases: 17. The length of the CDR3 is 16 residues. The CDR3 region has the DNA TGTGCCAGCAGTCGATGGACAGGGGGCCGTATCGTGGTGGAGTTCTTC. This sequence encodes CASSRWTGGRIVVEFF.

The sample holds many counts of this clonotype. The chain is built from TRBV20-1 and TRBJ2-5; 11 bases are shared with TRBD2. The CDR3 covers 15 residues. V lost 6 bases and J lost 6; bases outside the gene matches: 12. Germline CDR1 and CDR2: DFQATT and SNEGSKA (reference sequence). In nucleotides, the CDR3 is TGCAGTGCCACCCAACTAGCGGGGGTAGCAAAGACCCAGTACTTC. This translates into CSATQLAGVAKTQYF.

J is TRBJ2-5 and V is TRBV7-8, with D tentatively TRBD1 (5 bases). With 3 bases removed from V and 5 bases from J, the gap between germline ends came to 10 bases. Germline V lookup: CDR1 SGHVS, CDR2 FQNEAQ. CDR3 length: 13 amino acids. CDR3 amino acids: CASSFGSGETQYF. The CDR3 coding sequence is TGTGCCAGCAGCTTCGGATCAGGGGAGACCCAGTACTTC.

The chain couples TRBV6-1 to TRBJ2-2; 8 bases line up with TRBD1. J gave up 5 bases and V 2 bases, and 4 bases lay outside the gene matches. The germline gives CDR1 MNHNS, CDR2 SASEGT. The CDR3 covers 15 residues. The CDR3 DNA reads as TGTGCCAGCAGTGAATCAGGGGGCTGGACCGGGGAGCTGTTTTTT. Encoded protein: CASSESGGWTGELFF.

The sample holds many counts of this clonotype. The V and J genes are TRBV7-2 and TRBJ2-7; D is perhaps TRBD1 (6 bases). The germline V gene has CDR1 SGHTA and CDR2 FQGNSA. The V gene lost 5 bases and the J gene lost 2 bases, with 10 bases spanning the gap. This CDR3 has 13 residues. CDR3 region: CASSPTGPYEQYF. Written as DNA, the CDR3 is TGTGCCAGCAGCCCGACAGGCCCCTACGAGCAGTACTTC.

This sequence joins TRBV18 and TRBJ2-1; 7 positions match TRBD2. The CDR3 has 14 residues. The germline V gene has CDR1 KGHSH and CDR2 LQKENI. With 2 bases clipped from V and 7 bases from J, the junction kept 5 bases outside the gene matches. DNA for the CDR3: TGTGCCAGCTCACCAACAGAAGCGGGAAATGAGCAGTTCTTC. This gives the protein CASSPTEAGNEQFF.

This clonotype was observed at least ten times. The rearrangement links TRBV6-5 to TRBJ2-5, with a tentative D call TRBD1 (5 bases). CDR1 is MNHEY, CDR2 SVGAGI, per germline. There are 13 residues in the CDR3. Trimming removed 4 bases from V and 4 bases from J, with 10 bases in between. DNA for the CDR3: TGTGCCAGCAGTTCAGGGCTGAGAGAGACCCAGTACTTC. Protein sequence: CASSSGLRETQYF.

The chain employs TRBV24-1 and TRBJ2-2; TRBD1 might be the D (5 bases). Between the trimmed V and J ends, which lost 6 bases and 9 bases, there was a span of 10 bases. CDR3 length equals 12 residues. CDR1 and CDR2 from the germline V gene are KGHDR and SFDVKD. The CDR3 DNA sequence: TGTGCCACCAGTTCAGGGAACCGGGAGCTGTTTTTT. It codes for CATSSGNRELFF.

In this sample, this clonotype turned up many times. The V and J genes are TRBV27 and TRBJ1-1; the D is unclear. Germline loops: CDR1 MNHEY, CDR2 SMNVEV (reference sequence). V dropped 5 bases and J dropped 4 bases, with 11 bases sitting between them. The CDR3 contains 13 residues. The CDR3 nucleotides read TGTGCCAGCAGTATTCAATGGGGCACTGAAGCTTTCTTT. It codes for CASSIQWGTEAFF.

This clonotype was observed a handful of times. V gene TRBV9 combines with J gene TRBJ2-3; D is unclear. Trimming pared 0 bases from V and 4 bases from J, leaving 6 bases between. Germline V gene lookup returns CDR1 SGDLS and CDR2 YYNGEE. The CDR3 spans 13 residues. Written as DNA, the CDR3 is TGTGCCAGCAGCGTAGAATCCGCAGATACGCAGTATTTT. Its translation: CASSVESADTQYF.

Many counts were recorded for this clonotype. V and J are TRBV5-1 and TRBJ2-2; TRBD2 aligns across 7 bases. This CDR3 spans 15 amino acids. Germline V gene lookup returns CDR1 SGHRS and CDR2 YFSETQ. V gave up 4 bases and J gave up 4 bases; unmatched junction bases: 7. CDR3 bases: TGCGCCAGCAGCGGGAGGGACTTCGGCACCGGGGAGCTGTTTTTT. It specifies CASSGRDFGTGELFF.

In this sample, this clonotype turned up a few times. This rearrangement joins TRBV29-1 to TRBJ2-1, with a weak D call TRBD1 (6 bases). V gave up 1 base and J gave up 7 bases, with 11 bases separating them. The germline gives CDR1 SQVTM, CDR2 ANQGSEA. The CDR3 has 13 amino acids. This chain's CDR3 is CSVEVPGQNEQFF. In DNA form, the CDR3 reads TGCAGCGTTGAAGTGCCCGGACAGAATGAGCAGTTCTTC.

The chain is built from TRBV5-4 and TRBJ1-1, with TRBD1 matching over 8 bases. CDR3 size: 13 residues. The germline gives CDR1 SGHNT, CDR2 YYREEE (reference sequence). V shed 1 base, J shed 7 bases, and the junction held 3 bases outside the gene matches. CDR3 nucleotide sequence: TGTGCCAGCAGCTTGCAGGGGGCGATTGAAGCTTTCTTT. Its translation: CASSLQGAIEAFF.

On this clonotype: Because it lacks the conserved phenylalanine or tryptophan at the end, this CDR3 is likely a read error. This rearrangement joins TRBV6-1 to TRBJ2-2; 8 nucleotides agree with TRBD2. The germline V gene encodes CDR1 MNHNS and CDR2 SASEGT. The trim removed 4 bases at V and 1 base at J, leaving 5 bases unmatched. The CDR3 spans 16 residues. CDR3 amino acids: CASSGRLAMNTGELFS. CDR3 in DNA: TGTGCCAGCAGTGGCCGACTAGCGATGAACACCGGGGAGCTGTTTTCT.

This clonotype turned up a few times. V gene TRBV7-8 combines with J gene TRBJ2-3; 11 nucleotides align to TRBD1. The CDR3 extends over 15 amino acids. Germline V gene data show CDR1 as SGHVS and CDR2 as FQNEAQ. Trimming took 2 bases from V and 6 from J; bases not matched to a gene: 4. CDR3 sequence (DNA): TGTGCCAGCAGCTTACCGGGACAGGGGGGTGATACGCAGTATTTT. Its protein is CASSLPGQGGDTQYF. The variable domain in full, with the rest retrieved from reference TRBV7-8 and TRBJ2-3, is GAGVSQSPRYKVAKRGQDVALRCDPISGHVSLFWYQQALGQGPEFLTYFQNEAQLDKSGLPSDRFFAERPEGSVSTLKIQRTQQEDSAVYLCASSLPGQGGDTQYFGPGTRLTVL.

The chain joins TRBV9 to TRBJ2-2; either TRBD1 or TRBD2 may supply D (5 bases each). Germline lookup yields CDR1 SGDLS and CDR2 YYNGEE. The length of the CDR3 is 14 residues. V was trimmed by 2 bases and J by 2 bases, leaving 7 bases between them. For the CDR3, the DNA is TGTGCCAGCAGCGTTGGGGGAAACACCGGGGAGCTGTTTTTT. Protein sequence: CASSVGGNTGELFF.